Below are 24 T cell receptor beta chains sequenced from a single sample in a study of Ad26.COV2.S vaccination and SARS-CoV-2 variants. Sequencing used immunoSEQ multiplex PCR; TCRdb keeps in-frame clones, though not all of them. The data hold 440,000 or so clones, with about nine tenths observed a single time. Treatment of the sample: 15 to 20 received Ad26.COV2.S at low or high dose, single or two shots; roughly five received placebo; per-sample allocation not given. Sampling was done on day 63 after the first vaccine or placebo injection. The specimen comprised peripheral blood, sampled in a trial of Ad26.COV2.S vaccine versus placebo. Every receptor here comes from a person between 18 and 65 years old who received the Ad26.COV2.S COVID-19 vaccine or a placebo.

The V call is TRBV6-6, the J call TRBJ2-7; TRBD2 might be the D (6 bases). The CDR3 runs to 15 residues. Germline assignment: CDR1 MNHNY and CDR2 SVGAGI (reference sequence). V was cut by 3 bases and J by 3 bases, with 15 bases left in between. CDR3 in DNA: TGTGCCAGCAGTTATCTCCGGGAGCATGGCTACGAGCAGTACTTC. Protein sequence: CASSYLREHGYEQYF.

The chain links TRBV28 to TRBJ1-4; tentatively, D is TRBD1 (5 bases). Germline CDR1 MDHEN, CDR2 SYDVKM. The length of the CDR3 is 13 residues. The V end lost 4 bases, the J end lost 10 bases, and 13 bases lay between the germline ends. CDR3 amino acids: CASSSPDSAKLFF. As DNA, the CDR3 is TGTGCCAGCAGTTCCCCAGACAGCGCAAAACTGTTTTTT.

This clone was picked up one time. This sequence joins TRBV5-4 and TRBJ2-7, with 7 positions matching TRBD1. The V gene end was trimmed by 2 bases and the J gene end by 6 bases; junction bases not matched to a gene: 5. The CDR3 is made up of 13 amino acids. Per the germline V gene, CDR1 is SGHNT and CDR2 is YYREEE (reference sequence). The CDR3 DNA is TGTGCCAGCAGCTTCGGAACAGGGGCCGAGCAGTACTTC. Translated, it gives CASSFGTGAEQYF.

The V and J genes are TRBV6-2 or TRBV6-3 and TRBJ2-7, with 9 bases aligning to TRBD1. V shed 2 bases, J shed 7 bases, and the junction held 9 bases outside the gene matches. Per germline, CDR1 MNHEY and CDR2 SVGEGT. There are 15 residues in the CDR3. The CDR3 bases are TGTGCCAGCAGTTACCCCGGGACAGGGCTTCAAGAGCAGTACTTC. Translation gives CASSYPGTGLQEQYF.

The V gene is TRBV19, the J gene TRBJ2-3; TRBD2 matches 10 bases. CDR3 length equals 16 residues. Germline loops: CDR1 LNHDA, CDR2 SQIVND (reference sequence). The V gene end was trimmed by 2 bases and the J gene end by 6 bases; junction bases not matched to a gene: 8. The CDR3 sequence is CASSIRKREGRDTQYF. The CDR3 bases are TGTGCCAGTAGTATACGGAAGCGGGAGGGCCGGGATACGCAGTATTTT.

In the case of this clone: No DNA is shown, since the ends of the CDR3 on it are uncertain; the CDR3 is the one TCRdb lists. This CDR3 reads CASSKVGGGITDTQYF. The chain recombines TRBV21-1 with TRBJ2-3; no DNA check was done on the table's D call, TRBD2. TRBV21-1 is a recognized pseudogene. The CDR3 is 16 residues long, ends included.

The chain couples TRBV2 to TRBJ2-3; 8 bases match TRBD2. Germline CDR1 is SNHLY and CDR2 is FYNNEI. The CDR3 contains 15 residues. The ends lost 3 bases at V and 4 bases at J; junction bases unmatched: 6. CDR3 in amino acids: CASSEEAGASDTQYF. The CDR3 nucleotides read TGTGCCAGCAGTGAGGAAGCGGGAGCCTCAGATACGCAGTATTTT.

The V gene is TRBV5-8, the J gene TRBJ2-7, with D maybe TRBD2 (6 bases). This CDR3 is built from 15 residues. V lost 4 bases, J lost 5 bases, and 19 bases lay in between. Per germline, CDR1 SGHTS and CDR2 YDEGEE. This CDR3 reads CASSPLRGPSDEQYF. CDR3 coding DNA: TGTGCCAGCAGCCCCTTGAGGGGCCCTAGCGACGAGCAGTACTTC.

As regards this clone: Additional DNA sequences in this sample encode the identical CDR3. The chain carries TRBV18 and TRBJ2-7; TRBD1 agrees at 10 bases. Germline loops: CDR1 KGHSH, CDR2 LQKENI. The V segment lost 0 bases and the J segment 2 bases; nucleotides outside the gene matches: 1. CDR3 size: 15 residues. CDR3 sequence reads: CASSPPGQGPYEQYF. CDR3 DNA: TGTGCCAGCTCACCACCGGGACAGGGGCCCTACGAGCAGTACTTC. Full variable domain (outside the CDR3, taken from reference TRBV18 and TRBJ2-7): NAGVMQNPRHLVRRRGQEARLRCSPMKGHSHVYWYRQLPEEGLKFMVYLQKENIIDESGMPKERFSAEFPKEGPSILRIQQVVRGDSAAYFCASSPPGQGPYEQYFGPGTRLTVT.

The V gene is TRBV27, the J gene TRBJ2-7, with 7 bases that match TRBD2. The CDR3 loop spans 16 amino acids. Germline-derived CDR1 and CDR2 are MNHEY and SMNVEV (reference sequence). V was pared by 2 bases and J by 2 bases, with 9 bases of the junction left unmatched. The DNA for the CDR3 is TGTGCCAGCAGTTTAGCTCGCAGCGGGACCCCCTACGAGCAGTACTTC. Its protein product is CASSLARSGTPYEQYF.

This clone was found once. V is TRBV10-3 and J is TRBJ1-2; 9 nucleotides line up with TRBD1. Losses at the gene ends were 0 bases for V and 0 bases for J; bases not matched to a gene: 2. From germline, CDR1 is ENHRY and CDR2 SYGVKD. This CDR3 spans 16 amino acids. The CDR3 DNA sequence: TGTGCCATCAGTGAGTCGAGGACAGGGGCTAACTATGGCTACACCTTC. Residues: CAISESRTGANYGYTF.

CDR3 nucleotide sequence: TGTGCCAGTAGCCGTGGACTAGCGGGAGGCAGGGAGACCCAGTACTTC. Translation gives CASSRGLAGGRETQYF. This chain links TRBV19 with TRBJ2-5; 14 bases map to TRBD2. This CDR3 has 16 residues. The germline V gene encodes CDR1 LNHDA and CDR2 SQIVND (reference sequence). J gave up 5 bases and V 6 bases, and 8 bases lay outside the gene matches.

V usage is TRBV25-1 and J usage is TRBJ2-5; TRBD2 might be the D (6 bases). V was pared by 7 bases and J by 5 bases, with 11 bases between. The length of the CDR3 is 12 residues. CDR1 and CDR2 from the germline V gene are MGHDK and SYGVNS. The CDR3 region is CASKSREETQYF. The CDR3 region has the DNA TGTGCCAGCAAATCTCGGGAGGAGACCCAGTACTTC. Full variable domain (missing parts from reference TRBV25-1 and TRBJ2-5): EADIYQTPRYLVIGTGKKITLECSQTMGHDKMYWYQQDPGMELHLIHYSYGVNSTEKGDLSSESTVSRIRTEHFPLTLESARPSHTSQYLCASKSREETQYFGPGTRLLVL.

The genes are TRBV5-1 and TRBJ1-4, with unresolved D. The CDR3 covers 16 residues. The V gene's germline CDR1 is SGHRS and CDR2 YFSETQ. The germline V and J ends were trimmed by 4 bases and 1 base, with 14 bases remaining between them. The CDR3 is CASSRAAGGTNEKLFF. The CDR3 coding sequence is TGCGCCAGCAGCAGGGCAGCGGGCGGAACTAATGAAAAACTGTTTTTT.

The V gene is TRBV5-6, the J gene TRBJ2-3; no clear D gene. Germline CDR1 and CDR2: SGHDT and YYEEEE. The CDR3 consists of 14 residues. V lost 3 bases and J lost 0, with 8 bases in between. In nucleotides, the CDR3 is TGTGCCAGCAGCTCCGACGGGAGCACAGATACGCAGTATTTT. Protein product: CASSSDGSTDTQYF.

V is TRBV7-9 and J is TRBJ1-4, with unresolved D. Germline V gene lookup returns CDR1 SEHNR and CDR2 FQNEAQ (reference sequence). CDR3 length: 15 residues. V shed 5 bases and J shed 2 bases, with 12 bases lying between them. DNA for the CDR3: TGTGCCAGCAGCGTAACAGAAGGGACTAATGAAAAACTGTTTTTT. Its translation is CASSVTEGTNEKLFF.

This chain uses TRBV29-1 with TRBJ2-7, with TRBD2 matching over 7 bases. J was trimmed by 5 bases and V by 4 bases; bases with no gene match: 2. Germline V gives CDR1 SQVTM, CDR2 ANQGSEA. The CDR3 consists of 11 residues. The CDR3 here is CSVVGRDEQYF. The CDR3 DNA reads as TGCAGCGTTGTGGGGAGGGACGAGCAGTACTTC.

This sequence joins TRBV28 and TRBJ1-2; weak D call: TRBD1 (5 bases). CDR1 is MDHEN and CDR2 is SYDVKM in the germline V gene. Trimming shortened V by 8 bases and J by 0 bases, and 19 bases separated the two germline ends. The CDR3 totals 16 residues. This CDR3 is CASSMMGRGTNYGYTF. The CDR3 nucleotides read TGTGCCAGCTCAATGATGGGGAGGGGAACTAACTATGGCTACACCTTC.

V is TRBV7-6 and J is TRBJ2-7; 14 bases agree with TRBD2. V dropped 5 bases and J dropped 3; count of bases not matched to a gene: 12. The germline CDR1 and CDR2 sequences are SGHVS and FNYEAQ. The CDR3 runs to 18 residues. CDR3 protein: CASSPDGLAGGNGYEQYF. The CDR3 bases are TGTGCCAGCAGCCCAGACGGACTAGCGGGAGGAAATGGCTACGAGCAGTACTTC.

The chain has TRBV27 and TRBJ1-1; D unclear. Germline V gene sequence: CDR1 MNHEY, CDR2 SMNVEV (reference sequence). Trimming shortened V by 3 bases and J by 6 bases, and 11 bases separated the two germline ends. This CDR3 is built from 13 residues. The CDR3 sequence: CASSFLTSPEAFF. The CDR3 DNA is TGTGCCAGCAGTTTCCTTACGAGTCCTGAAGCTTTCTTT.

This CDR3 reads CASSPGTEAFF. CDR3 in DNA: TGCGCCAGCAGTCCAGGGACTGAAGCTTTCTTT. The chain carries TRBV10-1 and TRBJ1-1, with D tentatively TRBD1 (5 bases). The germline V and J ends were trimmed by 5 bases and 5 bases, with 6 bases remaining between them. Germline V lookup: CDR1 WNHNN, CDR2 SYGVQD (reference sequence). The CDR3 has 11 amino acids.

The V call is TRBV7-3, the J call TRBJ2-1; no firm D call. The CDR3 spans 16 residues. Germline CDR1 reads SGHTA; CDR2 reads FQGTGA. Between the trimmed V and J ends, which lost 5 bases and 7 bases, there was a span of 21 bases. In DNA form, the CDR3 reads TGTGCCAGCAGCCCCTCTCTCCGGGTCAGCCGGAATGAGCAGTTCTTC. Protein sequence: CASSPSLRVSRNEQFF.

The CDR3 coding sequence is TGTGCCAGCAGCGTATCTAGCGGGGCCTACGAGCAGTACTTC. Its translation is CASSVSSGAYEQYF. This rearrangement joins TRBV9 to TRBJ2-7; 9 nucleotides line up with TRBD2. V dropped 1 base and J dropped 2; count of bases not matched to a gene: 1. CDR3 length: 14 residues. Germline loops: CDR1 SGDLS, CDR2 YYNGEE.

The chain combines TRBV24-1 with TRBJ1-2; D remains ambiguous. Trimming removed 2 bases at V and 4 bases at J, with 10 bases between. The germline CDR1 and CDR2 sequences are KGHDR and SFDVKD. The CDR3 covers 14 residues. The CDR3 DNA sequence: TGTGCCACCAGTGATTCCCTGACGGGCTATGGCTACACCTTC. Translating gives CATSDSLTGYGYTF.